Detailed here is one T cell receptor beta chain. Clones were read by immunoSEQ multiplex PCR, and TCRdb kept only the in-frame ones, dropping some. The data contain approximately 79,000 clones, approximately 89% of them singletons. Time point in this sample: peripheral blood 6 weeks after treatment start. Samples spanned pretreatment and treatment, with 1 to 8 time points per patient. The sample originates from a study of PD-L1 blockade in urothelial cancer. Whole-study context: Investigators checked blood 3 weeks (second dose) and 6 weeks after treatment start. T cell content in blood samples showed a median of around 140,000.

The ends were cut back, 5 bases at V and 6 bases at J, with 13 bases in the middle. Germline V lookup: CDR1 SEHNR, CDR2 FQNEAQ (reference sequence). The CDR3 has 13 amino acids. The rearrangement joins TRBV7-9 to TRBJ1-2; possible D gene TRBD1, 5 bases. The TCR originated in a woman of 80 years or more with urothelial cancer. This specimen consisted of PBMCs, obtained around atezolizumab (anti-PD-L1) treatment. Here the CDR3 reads CASSRLGGNGYTF. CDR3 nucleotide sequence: TGTGCCAGCAGCCGCCTCGGGGGGAATGGCTACACCTTC.